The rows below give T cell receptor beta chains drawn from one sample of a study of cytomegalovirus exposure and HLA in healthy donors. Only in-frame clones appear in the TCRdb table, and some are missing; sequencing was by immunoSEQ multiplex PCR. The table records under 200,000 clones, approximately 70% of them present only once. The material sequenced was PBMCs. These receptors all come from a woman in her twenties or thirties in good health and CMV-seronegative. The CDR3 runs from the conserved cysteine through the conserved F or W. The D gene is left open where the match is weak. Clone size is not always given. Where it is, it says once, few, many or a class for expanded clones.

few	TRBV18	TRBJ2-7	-	TGTGCCAGCTCACCACCGAACAGCTACGAGCAGTACTTC	CASSPPNSYEQYF
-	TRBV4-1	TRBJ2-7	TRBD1	TGCGCCAGCAGCCCGAACCTGCCGAACAGGGGGACGGACGAGCAGTACTTC	CASSPNLPNRGTDEQYF
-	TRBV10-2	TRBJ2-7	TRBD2	TGCGCCAGCAGCGTCCTAGCGGGAGGGCCTAACGAGCAGTACTTC	CASSVLAGGPNEQYF
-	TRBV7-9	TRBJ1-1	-	TGTGCCAGCAGCTTGGAGGGTTTCACTGAAGCTTTCTTT	CASSLEGFTEAFF
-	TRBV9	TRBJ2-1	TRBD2	TGTGCCAGCAGCGATTCGGGGGGGCTCCTTTACAATGAGCAGTTCTTC	CASSDSGGLLYNEQFF
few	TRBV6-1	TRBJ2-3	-	TGTGCCAGCAGTGAATCTAAGTCCGCGTCGGTTACGCAGTATTTT	CASSESKSASVTQYF
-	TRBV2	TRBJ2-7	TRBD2	TGTGCCAGCAGTGACCCGGGACTAGCTCCTGGCGAGCAGTACTTC	CASSDPGLAPGEQYF
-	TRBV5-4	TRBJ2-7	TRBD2	TGTGCCAGCAGCTTGGCGAGCGGGGGGGCCTACGAGCAGTACTTC	CASSLASGGAYEQYF
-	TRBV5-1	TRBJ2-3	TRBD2	TGCGCCAGCAGCCAGGGACTAGCGGGGACAGATACGCAGTATTTT	CASSQGLAGTDTQYF
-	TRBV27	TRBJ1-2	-	TGTGCCAGCAGTCCGTATGGGCATGGCTACACCTTC	CASSPYGHGYTF
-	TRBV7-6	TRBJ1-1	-	TGTGCCAGCAGCTTGGGGAGCAGGAACACTGAAGCTTTCTTT	CASSLGSRNTEAFF
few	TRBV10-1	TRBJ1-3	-	TGCGCCAGCAGTACAGGTCTCTTGGACACCATATATTTT	CASSTGLLDTIYF
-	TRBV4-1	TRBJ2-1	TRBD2	TGCGCCAGCAGCCAAGATACTGGGACTAGCGGGAGAAATGAGCAGTTCTTC	CASSQDTGTSGRNEQFF
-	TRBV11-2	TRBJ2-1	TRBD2	TGTGCCAGCAGCTTAGGCGGGGGAAGCTACAATGAGCAGTTCTTC	CASSLGGGSYNEQFF
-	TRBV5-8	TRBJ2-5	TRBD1	TGTGCCAGCAGCTTGGAGGTTGGGACAGGGTGGATTCAAGAGACCCAGTACTTC	CASSLEVGTGWIQETQYF
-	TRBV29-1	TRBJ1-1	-	TGCAGCGTGGGGACTGAGGCTGAAGCTTTCTTT	CSVGTEAEAFF
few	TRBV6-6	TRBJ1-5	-	TGTGCCAGCACCTTAAGCAATCAGCCCCAGCATTTT	CASTLSNQPQHF
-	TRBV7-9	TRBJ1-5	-	TGTGCCAGCAGCCCCAGCCGAGGCAGATTTAATCAGCCCCAGCATTTT	CASSPSRGRFNQPQHF
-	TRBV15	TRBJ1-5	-	TGTGCCACCAGCAGAGGTACAGGGAGCAATCAGCCCCAGCATTTT	CATSRGTGSNQPQHF
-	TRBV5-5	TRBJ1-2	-	TGTGCCAGCAGCTTGGACACTCTTAGACAGGCGAATAACTATGGCTACACCTTC	CASSLDTLRQANNYGYTF
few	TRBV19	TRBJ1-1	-	TGTGCCAGTAGTATCACGGGACACCCGGACACTGAAGCTTTCTTT	CASSITGHPDTEAFF
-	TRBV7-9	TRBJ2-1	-	TGTTCCAGCAGCCCCGTAACCTACAATGAGCAGTTCTTC	CSSSPVTYNEQFF
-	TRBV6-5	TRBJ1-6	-	TGTGCCAGCAGTTACTACGCCAGGGCTAATTCACCCCTCCACTTT	CASSYYARANSPLHF
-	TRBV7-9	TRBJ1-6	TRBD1	TGTGCCAGCAGCCGGGACAGTTATTCACCCCTCCACTTT	CASSRDSYSPLHF
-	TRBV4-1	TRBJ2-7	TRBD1	TGCGCCAGCAGCCAAGGACAGGGGTCCTACGAGCAGTACTTC	CASSQGQGSYEQYF
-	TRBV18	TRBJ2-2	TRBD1	TGTGCCAGCTCCCTATCCTACAGGGGCGCGAACACCGGGGAGCTGTTTTTT	CASSLSYRGANTGELFF
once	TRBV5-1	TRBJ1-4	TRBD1	TGCGCCAGCAGAGGGCAGGGGGATGAAAAACTGTTTTTT	CASRGQGDEKLFF
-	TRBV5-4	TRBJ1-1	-	TGTGCCAGCAGCTTGGAGGGGGTTGACACTGAAGCTTTCTTT	CASSLEGVDTEAFF
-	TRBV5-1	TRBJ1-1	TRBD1	TGCGCCAGCTTCCTGACAGGGGGGGGCTCGAACACTGAAGCTTTCTTT	CASFLTGGGSNTEAFF
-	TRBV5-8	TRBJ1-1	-	TGTGCCAGCAGCTTGGAAGCTGGTTTGAACACTGAAGCTTTCTTT	CASSLEAGLNTEAFF
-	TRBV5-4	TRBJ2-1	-	TGTGCCAGCAGCTCCGACACAGTAGCGGCTCCCTACAATGAGCAGTTCTTC	CASSSDTVAAPYNEQFF
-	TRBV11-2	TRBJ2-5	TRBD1	TGTGCCAGCAGCCGACAGGGGCGGGAGACCCAGTACTTC	CASSRQGRETQYF
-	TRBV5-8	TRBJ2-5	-	TGTGCCAGCAGCCACACCCTAGACCAAGAGACCCAGTACTTC	CASSHTLDQETQYF
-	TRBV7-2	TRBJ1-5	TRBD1	TGTGCCAGCAGACAGGGGAACCAGCCCCAGCATTTT	CASRQGNQPQHF
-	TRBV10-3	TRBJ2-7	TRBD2	TGTGCCATCAGTGAGTCGAGCAGCGGGAGGGCCTACGAGCAGTACTTC	CAISESSSGRAYEQYF